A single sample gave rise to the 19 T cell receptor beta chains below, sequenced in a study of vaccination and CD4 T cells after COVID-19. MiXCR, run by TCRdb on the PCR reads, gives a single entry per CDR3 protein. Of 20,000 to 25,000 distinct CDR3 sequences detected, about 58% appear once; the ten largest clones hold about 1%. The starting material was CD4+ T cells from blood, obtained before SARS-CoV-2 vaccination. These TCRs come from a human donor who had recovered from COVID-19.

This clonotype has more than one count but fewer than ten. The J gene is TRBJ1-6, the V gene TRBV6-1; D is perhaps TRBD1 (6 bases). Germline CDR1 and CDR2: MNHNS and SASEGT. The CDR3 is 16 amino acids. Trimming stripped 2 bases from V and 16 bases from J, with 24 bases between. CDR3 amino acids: CASSEIMGQSSPSLHF. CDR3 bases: TGTGCCAGCAGTGAAATCATGGGACAAAGTTCGCCCTCGCTCCACTTT.

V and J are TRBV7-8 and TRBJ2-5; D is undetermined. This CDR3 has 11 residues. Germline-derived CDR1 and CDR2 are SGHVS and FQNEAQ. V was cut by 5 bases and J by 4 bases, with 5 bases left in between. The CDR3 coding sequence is TGTGCCAGCAGCAACCGAGAGACCCAGTACTTC. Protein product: CASSNRETQYF.

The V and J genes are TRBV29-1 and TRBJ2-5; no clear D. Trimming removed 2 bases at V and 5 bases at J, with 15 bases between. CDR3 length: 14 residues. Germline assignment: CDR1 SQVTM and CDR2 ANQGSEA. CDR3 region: CSVELGTPSETQYF. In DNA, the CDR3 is TGCAGCGTTGAATTGGGTACCCCCTCTGAGACCCAGTACTTC.

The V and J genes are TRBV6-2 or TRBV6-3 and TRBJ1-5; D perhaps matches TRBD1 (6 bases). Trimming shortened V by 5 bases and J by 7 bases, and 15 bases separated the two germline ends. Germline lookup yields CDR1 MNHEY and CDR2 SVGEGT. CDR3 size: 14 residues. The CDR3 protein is CASSTTGFGQPQHF. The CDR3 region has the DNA TGTGCCAGCAGTACGACAGGTTTTGGGCAGCCCCAGCATTTT.

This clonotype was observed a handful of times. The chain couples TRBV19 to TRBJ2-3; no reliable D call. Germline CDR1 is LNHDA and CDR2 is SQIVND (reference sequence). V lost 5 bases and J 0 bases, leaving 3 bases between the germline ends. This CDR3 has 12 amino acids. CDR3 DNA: TGTGCCAGTAGTGTTAGCACAGATACGCAGTATTTT. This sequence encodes CASSVSTDTQYF.

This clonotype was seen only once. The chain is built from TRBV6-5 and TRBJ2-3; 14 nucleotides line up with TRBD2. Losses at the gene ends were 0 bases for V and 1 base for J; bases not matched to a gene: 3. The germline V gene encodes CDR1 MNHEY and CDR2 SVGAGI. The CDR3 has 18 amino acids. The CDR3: CASSYSSGLAGGTDTQYF. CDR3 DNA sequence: TGTGCCAGCAGTTACTCATCGGGACTAGCGGGAGGCACAGATACGCAGTATTTT.

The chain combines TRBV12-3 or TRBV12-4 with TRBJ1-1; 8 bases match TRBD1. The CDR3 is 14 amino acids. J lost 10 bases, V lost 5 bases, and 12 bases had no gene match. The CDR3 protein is CASSTQMGTGRAFF. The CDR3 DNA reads TGTGCCAGCAGTACCCAGATGGGGACAGGCAGAGCTTTCTTT.

CDR3 DNA sequence: TGTGCCAGTAGTATAGATCTACCCGGGAGCTCTGGGGCCAACGTCCTGACTTTC. Protein: CASSIDLPGSSGANVLTF. The V and J genes are TRBV19 and TRBJ2-6, with D possibly matching TRBD2 (6 bases). V lost 0 bases and J 0 bases, leaving 12 bases between the germline ends. The CDR3 extends over 18 amino acids. Looked up from germline, CDR1 is LNHDA and CDR2 is SQIVND (reference sequence).

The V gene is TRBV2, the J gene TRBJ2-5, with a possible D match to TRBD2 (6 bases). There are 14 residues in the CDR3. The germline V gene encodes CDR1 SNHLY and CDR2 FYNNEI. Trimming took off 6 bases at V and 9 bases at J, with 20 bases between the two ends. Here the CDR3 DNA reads TGTGCCAGCAGGCGGGACCCGCAGCGACGGGCCCAGTACTTC. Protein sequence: CASRRDPQRRAQYF.

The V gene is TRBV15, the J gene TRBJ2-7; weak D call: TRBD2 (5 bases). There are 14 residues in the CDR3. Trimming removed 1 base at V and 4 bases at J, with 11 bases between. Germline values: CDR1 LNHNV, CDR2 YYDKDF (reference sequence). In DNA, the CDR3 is TGTGCCACCAGCAGAGCGGGAATCGGGTACGAGCAGTACTTC. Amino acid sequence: CATSRAGIGYEQYF.

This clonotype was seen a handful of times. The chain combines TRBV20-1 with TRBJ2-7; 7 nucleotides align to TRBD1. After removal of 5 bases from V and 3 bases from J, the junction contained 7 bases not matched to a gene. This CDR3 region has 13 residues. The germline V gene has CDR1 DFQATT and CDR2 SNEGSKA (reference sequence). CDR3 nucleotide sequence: TGCAGTGCTTCACAGGGGACCCACTACGAGCAGTACTTC. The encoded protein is CSASQGTHYEQYF.

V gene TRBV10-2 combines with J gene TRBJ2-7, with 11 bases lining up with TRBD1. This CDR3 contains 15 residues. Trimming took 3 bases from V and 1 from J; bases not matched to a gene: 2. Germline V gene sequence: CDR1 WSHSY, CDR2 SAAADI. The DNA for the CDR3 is TGCGCCAGCAGTGACTGGGACAGGGGGTCCTACGAGCAGTACTTC. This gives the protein CASSDWDRGSYEQYF.

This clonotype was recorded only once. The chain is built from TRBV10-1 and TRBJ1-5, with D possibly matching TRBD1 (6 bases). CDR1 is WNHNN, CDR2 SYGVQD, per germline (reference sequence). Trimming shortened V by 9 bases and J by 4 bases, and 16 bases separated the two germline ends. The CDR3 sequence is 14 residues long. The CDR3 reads CARSPGTPNQPQHF. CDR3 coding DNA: TGCGCCAGATCACCGGGGACACCAAATCAGCCCCAGCATTTT.

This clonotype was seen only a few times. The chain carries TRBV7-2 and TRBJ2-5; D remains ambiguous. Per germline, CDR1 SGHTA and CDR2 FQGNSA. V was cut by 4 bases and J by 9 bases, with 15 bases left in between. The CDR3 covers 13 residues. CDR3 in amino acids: CASSSTFPAPQYF. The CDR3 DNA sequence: TGTGCCAGCAGCTCCACCTTCCCGGCTCCCCAGTACTTC. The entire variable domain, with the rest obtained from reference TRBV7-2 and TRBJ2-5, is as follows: GAGVSQSPSNKVTEKGKDVELRCDPISGHTALYWYRQSLGQGLEFLIYFQGNSAPDKSGLPSDRFSAERTGGSVSTLTIQRTQQEDSAVYLCASSSTFPAPQYFGPGTRLLVL.

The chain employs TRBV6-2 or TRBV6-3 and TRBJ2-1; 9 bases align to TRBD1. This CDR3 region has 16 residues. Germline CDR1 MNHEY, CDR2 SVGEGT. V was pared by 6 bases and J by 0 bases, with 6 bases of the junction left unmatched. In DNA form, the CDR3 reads TGTGCCAGCAGGAAGACAGGGGGTGGCTCCTACAATGAGCAGTTCTTC. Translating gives CASRKTGGGSYNEQFF.

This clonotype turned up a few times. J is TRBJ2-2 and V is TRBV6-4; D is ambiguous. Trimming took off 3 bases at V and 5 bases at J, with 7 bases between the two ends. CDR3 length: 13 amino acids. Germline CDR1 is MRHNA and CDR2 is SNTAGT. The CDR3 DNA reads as TGTGCCAGCAGTGAATCCGTTACCGGGGAGCTGTTTTTT. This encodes CASSESVTGELFF.

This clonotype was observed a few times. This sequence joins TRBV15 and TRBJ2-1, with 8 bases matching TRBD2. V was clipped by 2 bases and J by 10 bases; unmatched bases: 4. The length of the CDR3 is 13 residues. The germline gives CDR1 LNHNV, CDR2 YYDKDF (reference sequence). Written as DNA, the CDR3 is TGTGCCACCAGCAGAAAGCGGGAGTCAGAGCAGTTCTTC. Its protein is CATSRKRESEQFF.

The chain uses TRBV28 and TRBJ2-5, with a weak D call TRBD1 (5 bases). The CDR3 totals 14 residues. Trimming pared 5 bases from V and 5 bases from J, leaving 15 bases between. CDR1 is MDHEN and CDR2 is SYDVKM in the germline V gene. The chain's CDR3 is CASSLWGSVETQYF. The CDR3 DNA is TGTGCCAGCAGTCTGTGGGGCTCGGTGGAGACCCAGTACTTC.

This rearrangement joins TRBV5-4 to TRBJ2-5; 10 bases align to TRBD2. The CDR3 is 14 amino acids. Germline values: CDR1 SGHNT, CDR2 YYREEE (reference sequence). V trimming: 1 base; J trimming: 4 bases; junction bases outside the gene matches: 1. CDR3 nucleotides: TGTGCCAGCAGCTTGAGCGGGGGGGGAGAGACCCAGTACTTC. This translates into CASSLSGGGETQYF. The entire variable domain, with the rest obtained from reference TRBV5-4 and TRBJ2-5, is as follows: ETGVTQSPTHLIKTRGQQVTLRCSSQSGHNTVSWYQQALGQGPQFIFQYYREEENGRGNFPPRFSGLQFPNYSSELNVNALELDDSALYLCASSLSGGGETQYFGPGTRLLVL.